This note documents a single TCR beta chain sequence. Antigen: not known. The data derive from a study of T cell responses to AZD1222 COVID-19 vaccine. Study-wide findings and caveats: Dominant CD4 TCR responses targeted spike regions 160-218 and 743-854.

This CDR3 contains 13 residues. V shed 6 bases and J shed 3 bases, with 11 bases lying between them. Germline CDR1 is ENHRY and CDR2 is SYGVKD. The repertoire was sequenced with immunoSEQ multiplex PCR; TCRdb's copy has only in-frame clones and lacks some. The profile shows more than 100,000 clones, more than 90% of them singletons. Sequencing used peripheral blood, obtained 28 days after the second AZD1222 dose. The V call is TRBV10-3, the J call TRBJ1-1; possibly TRBD1 for D (5 bases). This clonotype was obtained from an adult who received the AZD1222 COVID-19 vaccine. The CDR3 reads CAISQAGDTEAFF. DNA for the CDR3: TGTGCCATCAGCCAAGCGGGGGACACTGAAGCTTTCTTT.